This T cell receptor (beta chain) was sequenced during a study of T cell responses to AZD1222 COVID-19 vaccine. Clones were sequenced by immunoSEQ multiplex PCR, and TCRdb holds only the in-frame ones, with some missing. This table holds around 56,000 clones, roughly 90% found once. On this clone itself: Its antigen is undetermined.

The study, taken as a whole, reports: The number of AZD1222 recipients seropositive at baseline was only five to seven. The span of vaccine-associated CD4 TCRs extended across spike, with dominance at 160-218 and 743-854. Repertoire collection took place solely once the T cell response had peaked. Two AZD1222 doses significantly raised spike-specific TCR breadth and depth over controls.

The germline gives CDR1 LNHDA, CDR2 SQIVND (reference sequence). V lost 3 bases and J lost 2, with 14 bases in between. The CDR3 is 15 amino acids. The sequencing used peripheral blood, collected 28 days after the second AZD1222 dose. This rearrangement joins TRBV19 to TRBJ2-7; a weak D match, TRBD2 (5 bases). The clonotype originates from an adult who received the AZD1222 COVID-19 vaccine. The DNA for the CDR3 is TGTGCCAGTAGTATGAGAAGAGGTAGCGCCTACGAGCAGTACTTC. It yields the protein CASSMRRGSAYEQYF.